These 27 T cell receptor beta chains were all obtained from the same sample, sequenced in a study of blood T cell repertoires in COVID-19. Here immunoSEQ multiplex PCR was the method, and the copy in TCRdb shows in-frame clones only, minus some. The sample lists roughly 190,000 clones, roughly 90% occurring once. Sequencing was carried out using PBMCs or T cells enriched from blood (not recorded which). Receptors were obtained from a woman in her 30s who had recovered from COVID-19.

The chain is built from TRBV15 and TRBJ2-7; possible D gene TRBD2, 6 bases. The CDR3 loop spans 14 amino acids. V lost 8 bases and J 6 bases, leaving 20 bases between the germline ends. From germline, CDR1 is LNHNV and CDR2 YYDKDF (reference sequence). The CDR3 loop is CATRRDLALTEQYF. The CDR3 coding sequence is TGTGCCACCCGACGGGACCTAGCGCTCACCGAGCAGTACTTC.

The J gene is TRBJ1-6, the V gene TRBV3-1 (or the pseudogene TRBV3-2); D is possibly TRBD1 (5 bases). Between the trimmed V and J ends, which lost 1 base and 1 base, there was a span of 17 bases. Germline V gives CDR1 LGHDT, CDR2 YNNKEL (reference sequence). The CDR3 is 19 amino acids. The CDR3 DNA reads as TGTGCCAGCAGCCAAGTAGATAGCAGGGTGGTGTCCTATAATTCACCCCTCCACTTT. It encodes CASSQVDSRVVSYNSPLHF.

V gene TRBV30 combines with J gene TRBJ1-2, with 9 bases identical to TRBD1. Germline V lookup: CDR1 GTSNPN, CDR2 SVGIG (reference sequence). J lost 3 bases, V lost 4 bases, and 9 bases had no gene match. The CDR3 consists of 15 residues. The CDR3 DNA reads as TGTGCCTGGACCTTGACGGGACAGGGCTACTATGGCTACACCTTC. It is translated as CAWTLTGQGYYGYTF.

This chain links TRBV7-3 with TRBJ2-3, with 8 bases matching TRBD2. Germline CDR1 SGHTA, CDR2 FQGTGA. CDR3 length: 16 amino acids. The J segment lost 2 bases and the V segment lost 1 base, leaving 5 bases of the junction unmatched. CDR3 bases: TGTGCCAGCAGCTTAATGGCGGGGGGAGACACAGATACGCAGTATTTT. Amino acid sequence: CASSLMAGGDTDTQYF.

The chain carries TRBV23-1 and TRBJ2-7; 8 bases are shared with TRBD1. TRBV23-1 is an ORF, and what it does is uncertain. This CDR3 has 14 residues. The trim removed 4 bases at V and 6 bases at J, leaving 8 bases unmatched. CDR3 in amino acids: CASSPDRDDSEQYF. As DNA, the CDR3 is TGCGCCAGCAGTCCGGACAGGGACGATTCCGAGCAGTACTTC.

The chain employs TRBV6-1 and TRBJ2-6, with D unclear. CDR1 is MNHNS, CDR2 SASEGT, per germline. Trimming removed 3 bases at V and 0 bases at J, with 9 bases between. CDR3 length equals 16 residues. In DNA form, the CDR3 reads TGTGCCAGCAGTGACAGTTACAGCTCTGGGGCCAACGTCCTGACTTTC. Its protein is CASSDSYSSGANVLTF.

The genes are TRBV25-1 and TRBJ1-1; 7 positions agree with TRBD1. The germline V gene encodes CDR1 MGHDK and CDR2 SYGVNS. V shed 10 bases and J 5 bases; nucleotides not matched to a gene: 10. This CDR3 is 13 amino acids long. The CDR3 reads CATRDRELTEAFF. In DNA form, the CDR3 reads TGTGCCACCCGCGACAGGGAATTAACTGAAGCTTTCTTT.

V usage is TRBV21-1 and J usage is TRBJ1-5. TRBV21-1 is classified as a pseudogene. The CDR3 sequence is 18 residues long. CDR3: CASSKVRQGGNSNQPQHF. In nucleotides, the CDR3 is TGTGCCAGCAGCAAAGTTAGGCAGGGAGGGAATAGCAATCAGCCCCAGCATTTT.

This clone was observed a handful of times. The chain is built from TRBV5-4 and TRBJ1-2; TRBD1 aligns across 9 bases. This CDR3 is 14 amino acids long. Looked up from germline, CDR1 is SGHNT and CDR2 is YYREEE (reference sequence). V lost 3 bases to trimming and J lost 8 bases; unmatched junction nucleotides: 8. CDR3 in amino acids: CASSWGDRERGYTF. The CDR3 nucleotides are TGTGCCAGCAGCTGGGGGGACAGGGAGAGGGGCTACACCTTC.

V gene TRBV6-5 combines with J gene TRBJ1-1; D call uncertain. The CDR3 runs to 16 residues. The germline CDR1 and CDR2 sequences are MNHEY and SVGAGI. V lost 2 bases and J 1 base, leaving 14 bases between the germline ends. The CDR3 protein is CASSYLYRTRNTEAFF. The CDR3 DNA sequence: TGTGCCAGCAGTTACCTATACAGAACCCGGAACACTGAAGCTTTCTTT.

This chain links TRBV6-6 with TRBJ2-5; D is possibly TRBD2 (6 bases). Germline CDR1 is MNHNY and CDR2 is SVGAGI (reference sequence). Between the trimmed V and J ends, which lost 4 bases and 4 bases, there was a span of 16 bases. CDR3 length: 15 residues. The CDR3 nucleotides read TGTGCCAGCAGTTCCTTATCGACTAGTACAGAGACCCAGTACTTC. Amino acid sequence: CASSSLSTSTETQYF.

The chain is built from TRBV15 and TRBJ2-7; the D gene is possibly TRBD2 (5 bases). The CDR3 is 16 amino acids. V was trimmed by 1 base and J by 7 bases, leaving 20 bases between them. Germline V gene lookup returns CDR1 LNHNV and CDR2 YYDKDF (reference sequence). DNA of the CDR3: TGTGCCACCAGCAGAGCTTCAACCGGGGTAGCGCGGGAGCAGTACTTC. This sequence encodes CATSRASTGVAREQYF.

The chain joins TRBV2 to TRBJ2-1, with 12 positions matching TRBD2. The junction had 7 bases not matched to a gene; V was cut back by 4 bases and J by 0 bases. The length of the CDR3 is 18 residues. The germline CDR1 and CDR2 sequences are SNHLY and FYNNEI. The CDR3 reads CASSGLAGGFSSYNEQFF. Written as DNA, the CDR3 is TGTGCCAGCAGTGGCCTAGCGGGGGGGTTTAGCTCCTACAATGAGCAGTTCTTC. Full variable domain (missing parts from reference TRBV2 and TRBJ2-1): EPEVTQTPSHQVTQMGQEVILRCVPISNHLYFYWYRQILGQKVEFLVSFYNNEISEKSEIFDDQFSVERPDGSNFTLKIRSTKLEDSAMYFCASSGLAGGFSSYNEQFFGPGTRLTVL.

The chain joins TRBV2 to TRBJ2-7; D perhaps matches TRBD2 (6 bases). CDR1 and CDR2 (germline): SNHLY, FYNNEI. The germline V and J ends were trimmed by 3 bases and 3 bases, with 12 bases remaining between them. The CDR3 extends over 14 amino acids. This chain's CDR3 is CASSDIEAGYEQYF. CDR3 in DNA: TGTGCCAGCAGTGATATAGAAGCGGGCTACGAGCAGTACTTC.

This chain joins TRBV2 and TRBJ1-1; D gene unclear. The CDR3 loop spans 13 amino acids. Trimming stripped 6 bases from V and 4 bases from J, with 12 bases between. The germline CDR1 and CDR2 sequences are SNHLY and FYNNEI. The DNA of the CDR3 is TGTGCCAGCAGAAGTAGACCGGGCACTGAAGCTTTCTTT. It codes for CASRSRPGTEAFF.

This sequence joins TRBV7-6 and TRBJ2-5; D unclear. V was cut by 3 bases and J by 6 bases, with 11 bases left in between. Germline V lookup: CDR1 SGHVS, CDR2 FNYEAQ. The CDR3 extends over 13 amino acids. CDR3 amino acids: CASSFAAAQTQYF. In DNA form, the CDR3 reads TGTGCCAGCAGCTTCGCGGCTGCCCAGACCCAGTACTTC.

The chain couples TRBV6-2 or TRBV6-3 to TRBJ2-7; D is unresolved. V lost 5 bases and J lost 4, with 6 bases in between. The CDR3 extends over 11 amino acids. The germline CDR1 and CDR2 sequences are MNHEY and SVGEGT. In nucleotides, the CDR3 is TGTGCCAGCAGTACGGTATACGAGCAGTACTTC. Its translation is CASSTVYEQYF.

V gene TRBV7-9 combines with J gene TRBJ2-7, with a tentative D call TRBD2 (7 bases). Deletions cut 1 base from V and 6 bases from J, with 16 bases between. The CDR3 totals 15 residues. Germline V gene data show CDR1 as SEHNR and CDR2 as FQNEAQ (reference sequence). CDR3 region: CASSLVGGGHPEQYF. The CDR3 bases are TGTGCCAGCAGCTTAGTAGGGGGGGGACATCCCGAGCAGTACTTC.

The J gene is TRBJ1-4, the V gene TRBV28, with a possible D match to TRBD1 (6 bases). V lost 6 bases and J 2 bases, leaving 13 bases between the germline ends. The CDR3 loop spans 15 amino acids. Germline V gene lookup returns CDR1 MDHEN and CDR2 SYDVKM. The DNA of the CDR3 is TGTGCCAGCAGGGATAGGGGGGGCACTAATGAAAAACTGTTTTTT. Amino acid sequence: CASRDRGGTNEKLFF.

The chain is built from TRBV19 and TRBJ1-3; D gene uncertain. Germline loops: CDR1 LNHDA, CDR2 SQIVND (reference sequence). The CDR3 spans 15 residues. With 3 bases removed from V and 0 bases from J, the gap between germline ends came to 9 bases. CDR3 nucleotide sequence: TGTGCCAGTAGTATGTGGGAGTCCTCTGGAAACACCATATATTTT. Translated: CASSMWESSGNTIYF.

V and J are TRBV18 and TRBJ2-7, with TRBD1 as a possible D gene (6 bases). Trimming shortened V by 3 bases and J by 5 bases, and 11 bases separated the two germline ends. CDR1 and CDR2 from the germline V gene are KGHSH and LQKENI. The length of the CDR3 is 13 residues. The CDR3 region is CASSPGQSHEQYF. For the CDR3, the DNA is TGTGCCAGCTCACCCGGACAGTCCCACGAGCAGTACTTC. The full variable domain, with the rest looked up from reference TRBV18 and TRBJ2-7, is NAGVMQNPRHLVRRRGQEARLRCSPMKGHSHVYWYRQLPEEGLKFMVYLQKENIIDESGMPKERFSAEFPKEGPSILRIQQVVRGDSAAYFCASSPGQSHEQYFGPGTRLTVT.

To note about this clone: The identical CDR3 is also encoded by other nucleotide sequences in the sample. The V gene is TRBV11-2, the J gene TRBJ1-1, with a weak D call TRBD1 (5 bases). V was clipped by 2 bases and J by 4 bases, with 5 bases between them. Germline CDR1 reads SGHAT; CDR2 reads FQNNGV. The CDR3 is 12 residues long. CDR3 protein: CASSLQGTEAFF. The DNA for the CDR3 is TGTGCCAGCAGCTTACAGGGCACTGAAGCTTTCTTT.

This clone has only one observation. The chain couples TRBV2 to TRBJ1-5; maybe TRBD1 (6 bases). Trimming cost V 6 bases and J 7 bases, with 13 bases left between them. Germline V lookup: CDR1 SNHLY, CDR2 FYNNEI. The CDR3 runs to 13 residues. The CDR3 DNA reads TGTGCCAGCAGGGGGGACACGGGGCAGCCCCAGCATTTT. It encodes CASRGDTGQPQHF.

This clone was observed a few times. The chain carries TRBV6-6 and TRBJ1-3; D call uncertain. V shed 0 bases and J shed 0 bases, with 6 bases lying between them. This CDR3 is 15 amino acids long. The germline V gene has CDR1 MNHNY and CDR2 SVGAGI (reference sequence). This CDR3 is CASSYSGSSGNTIYF. The DNA of the CDR3 is TGTGCCAGCAGTTACTCCGGGTCCTCTGGAAACACCATATATTTT.

The chain carries TRBV7-3 and TRBJ2-3, with a weak D call TRBD1 (6 bases). The CDR3 length is 13 residues. Trimming took 5 bases from V and 3 from J, leaving 9 bases between them. Germline CDR1 and CDR2: SGHTA and FQGTGA. As DNA, the CDR3 is TGTGCCAGCAGCACCACAGGGACAGATACGCAGTATTTT. Its translation: CASSTTGTDTQYF.

The chain employs TRBV9 and TRBJ2-3, with 7 bases identical to TRBD2. The CDR3 loop spans 17 amino acids. Germline-derived CDR1 and CDR2 are SGDLS and YYNGEE. J lost 0 bases, V lost 0 bases, and 7 bases had no gene match. The CDR3 region is CASSVGFGGSSTDTQYF. CDR3 DNA: TGTGCCAGCAGCGTAGGTTTCGGCGGGAGTAGCACAGATACGCAGTATTTT.

This clone was recorded many times. The V and J genes are TRBV29-1 and TRBJ1-1; TRBD1 aligns across 10 bases. CDR1 is SQVTM and CDR2 is ANQGSEA in the germline V gene. The V gene end was trimmed by 5 bases and the J gene end by 7 bases; junction bases not matched to a gene: 4. The CDR3 loop spans 12 amino acids. The CDR3 region has the DNA TGCAGCGTTCAGGGACAGGGGTTTGAAGCTTTCTTT. It translates to CSVQGQGFEAFF. Based on the CDR3 plus reference TRBV29-1 and TRBJ1-1, the full variable domain is SAVISQKPSRDICQRGTSLTIQCQVDSQVTMMFWYRQQPGQSLTLIATANQGSEATYESGFVIDKFPISRPNLTFSTLTVSNMSPEDSSIYLCSVQGQGFEAFFGQGTRLTVV.